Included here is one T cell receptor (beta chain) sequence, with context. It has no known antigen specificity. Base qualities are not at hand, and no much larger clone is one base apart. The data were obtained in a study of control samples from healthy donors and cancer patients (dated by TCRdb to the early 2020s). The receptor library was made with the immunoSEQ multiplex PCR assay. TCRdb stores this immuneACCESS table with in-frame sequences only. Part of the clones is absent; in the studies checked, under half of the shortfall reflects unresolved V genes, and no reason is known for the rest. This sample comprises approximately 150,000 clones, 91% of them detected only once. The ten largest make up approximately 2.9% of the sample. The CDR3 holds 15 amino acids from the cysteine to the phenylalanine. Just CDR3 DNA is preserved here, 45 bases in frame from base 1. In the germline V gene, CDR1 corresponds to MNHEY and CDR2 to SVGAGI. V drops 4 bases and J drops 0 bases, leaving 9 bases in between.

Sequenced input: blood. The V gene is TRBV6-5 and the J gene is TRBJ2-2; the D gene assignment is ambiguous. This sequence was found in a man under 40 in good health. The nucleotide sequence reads TGTGCCAGCAGTTGGACCTTTGCGAACACCGGGGAGCTGTTTTTT. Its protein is CASSWTFANTGELFF.